This TCR beta chain was observed in a study of long-term antiretroviral therapy in people with HIV. immunoSEQ v3.0 was run at survey level. Produced via immunoSEQ multiplex PCR; TCRdb's table is partial and in-frame only. The repertoire holds some 23,000 clones, with more than 65% as singletons. V was clipped by 0 bases and J by 5 bases; unmatched bases: 1. There are 13 residues in the CDR3. Germline CDR1 reads GTSNPN; CDR2 reads SVGIG (reference sequence). The source was unsorted PBMCs, collected 0.5 years after starting antiretroviral therapy. The receptor comes from a woman in her forties with HIV. The gene calls are TRBV30 and TRBJ1-2; TRBD1 aligns across 9 bases. The DNA for the CDR3 is TGTGCCTGGAGTGTTGGACAGGGGTATGGCTACACCTTC. Its protein is CAWSVGQGYGYTF.